The TCR beta chain described here comes from a study of T cell responses to AZD1222 COVID-19 vaccine. Findings of the study overall: Compared with day 0, the breadth and depth of the Spike-specific TCR repertoire rose significantly after two doses of AZD1222. A mostly white British donor set with more females was recruited, and clonal diversity was possibly underestimated. It was only a handful of AZD1222 recipients who were seropositive at baseline. Scientists sampled the repertoires only once the peak T cell response had passed.

Assay: immunoSEQ multiplex PCR; the TCRdb copy retains only in-frame clones and omits some. The sample includes more than 95,000 clones, more than 85% of them seen just once. The germline V and J ends were trimmed by 0 bases and 5 bases, with 7 bases remaining between them. CDR3 length: 13 residues. Germline CDR1 reads MNHNS; CDR2 reads SASEGT. The table lists this clone with a count of one. Its specificity is not known. This chain joins TRBV6-1 and TRBJ1-2; D not resolved. Sequenced material: peripheral blood, taken on day 0 of MenACWY control vaccination. The sequence derives from an adult in good health. The CDR3 DNA sequence: TGTGCCAGCAGTGAAGCTCGCCAGTATGGCTACACCTTC. Residues: CASSEARQYGYTF.